These 5 T cell receptor beta chains were all obtained from the same sample, sequenced in a study of blood T cell repertoires in COVID-19. Assay: immunoSEQ multiplex PCR; the TCRdb copy retains only in-frame clones and omits some. This table has 150,000 to 180,000 clones, 85% appearing once. The specimen sequenced was peripheral blood. These receptors were taken from a woman aged 60 to 75 with COVID-19, enrolled during active disease.

The gene calls are TRBV20-1 and TRBJ1-2; D gene unclear. The V and J ends lost 3 bases and 4 bases respectively, with 6 bases between them. Germline loops: CDR1 DFQATT, CDR2 SNEGSKA (reference sequence). The CDR3 totals 11 residues. The CDR3 bases are TGCAGTGCTAGTTCCTTCTATGGCTACACCTTC. Its protein product is CSASSFYGYTF.

The chain carries TRBV27 and TRBJ2-1; D gene unclear. CDR3 length: 15 amino acids. Germline V gives CDR1 MNHEY, CDR2 SMNVEV (reference sequence). Trimming removed 8 bases from V and 0 bases from J, with 14 bases in between. DNA of the CDR3: TGTGCCAGCGTTCCCTCTAAGAGCTCCTACAATGAGCAGTTCTTC. This sequence encodes CASVPSKSSYNEQFF.

The chain recombines TRBV5-1 with TRBJ2-5; the match to TRBD1 covers 7 bases. The V gene end was trimmed by 5 bases and the J gene end by 4 bases; junction bases not matched to a gene: 8. Germline V gene lookup returns CDR1 SGHRS and CDR2 YFSETQ. The CDR3 runs 14 residues. The CDR3 sequence: CASSFDRALETQYF. CDR3 coding DNA: TGCGCCAGCAGTTTTGACAGGGCGTTAGAGACCCAGTACTTC.

CDR3 residues: CAISGGGRSSGNTIYF. The CDR3 DNA sequence: TGTGCCATCAGTGGAGGGGGACGAAGCTCTGGAAACACCATATATTTT. This chain uses TRBV10-3 with TRBJ1-3; tentatively, D is TRBD1 (6 bases). V lost 4 bases and J 0 bases, leaving 13 bases between the germline ends. Germline CDR1 ENHRY, CDR2 SYGVKD. There are 16 residues in the CDR3.

This chain uses TRBV12-5 with TRBJ2-2; D remains ambiguous. Trimming left V 2 bases short and J 6 bases short, with 7 bases between. The CDR3 spans 13 residues. Germline V gene sequence: CDR1 LGHNT, CDR2 FRNRAP. The CDR3: CASGLITAGELFF. The DNA for the CDR3 is TGTGCTAGTGGTTTGATAACGGCCGGGGAGCTGTTTTTT.